A single sample is the source of the 21 T cell receptor beta chains below, sequenced in a study of T cells in Graves' hyperthyroidism and ophthalmopathy. Amplified TCR beta CDR3 regions came from RNA transcripts. HTBI primers were the set used in a first-round RT-PCR of the TCR CDR3. TCRdb re-derived calls from the multiplex PCR reads in MiXCR, one entry per CDR3 protein. The table has some 500,000 distinct CDR3 sequences, 13% to 15% seen once. The material sequenced was blood. These receptors all stem from a woman aged 18-30 years with Graves' hyperthyroidism.

This clonotype turned up a few times. The chain recombines TRBV7-2 with TRBJ2-7; TRBD2 matches 8 bases. CDR1 is SGHTA, CDR2 FQGNSA, per germline. The CDR3 has 16 amino acids. V was pared by 5 bases and J by 2 bases, with 11 bases of the junction left unmatched. CDR3 in amino acids: CASSPDGAGGPYEQYF. As DNA, the CDR3 is TGTGCCAGCAGCCCCGACGGGGCGGGAGGCCCCTACGAGCAGTACTTC. The entire variable domain, with the rest obtained from reference TRBV7-2 and TRBJ2-7, is as follows: GAGVSQSPSNKVTEKGKDVELRCDPISGHTALYWYRQSLGQGLEFLIYFQGNSAPDKSGLPSDRFSAERTGGSVSTLTIQRTQQEDSAVYLCASSPDGAGGPYEQYFGPGTRLTVT.

The rearrangement links TRBV5-1 to TRBJ2-7; TRBD1 aligns across 8 bases. Trimming removed 7 bases from V and 0 bases from J; junction bases left unmatched: 0. The V gene's germline CDR1 is SGHRS and CDR2 YFSETQ. The CDR3 runs to 12 residues. CDR3 bases: TGCGCCAGCGGACAGGGCTCCTACGAGCAGTACTTC. Translation: CASGQGSYEQYF.

This clonotype was recorded at least ten times. The CDR3 region is CASSLGLATPSYNEQFF. CDR3 DNA sequence: TGTGCCAGCAGTTTAGGACTAGCGACCCCCTCCTACAATGAGCAGTTCTTC. The rearrangement uses TRBV27 and TRBJ2-1; 9 positions match TRBD2. The CDR3 is made up of 17 amino acids. Germline V lookup: CDR1 MNHEY, CDR2 SMNVEV (reference sequence). V shed 2 bases, J shed 0 bases, and the junction held 5 bases outside the gene matches.

This clonotype was counted only a few times. This chain joins TRBV20-1 and TRBJ2-1; 14 bases line up with TRBD2. The CDR3 spans 16 residues. CDR1 is DFQATT, CDR2 SNEGSKA, per germline (reference sequence). V shed 6 bases and J 2 bases; nucleotides not matched to a gene: 6. CDR3 sequence reads: CSAPGLAGATYNEQFF. In DNA form, the CDR3 reads TGCAGTGCCCCGGGACTAGCGGGAGCCACCTACAATGAGCAGTTCTTC.

This clonotype was observed at least ten times. This chain links TRBV5-1 with TRBJ1-3; unclear D gene. V lost 4 bases to trimming and J lost 9 bases, with 14 bases between them. Germline CDR1 and CDR2: SGHRS and YFSETQ. The CDR3 contains 13 residues. Written as DNA, the CDR3 is TGCGCCAGCAGCCCCCTGGAGGATACCACCATATATTTT. Its protein is CASSPLEDTTIYF.

This sequence joins TRBV7-2 and TRBJ1-1; no definite D call. This CDR3 is built from 14 residues. The germline gives CDR1 SGHTA, CDR2 FQGNSA. Trimming took 7 bases from V and 1 from J, leaving 13 bases between them. Written as DNA, the CDR3 is TGTGCCAGCAAGACTGACCCTTCGAACACTGAAGCTTTCTTT. As protein: CASKTDPSNTEAFF.

This clonotype was seen only a few times. V is TRBV19 and J is TRBJ1-1; D perhaps matches TRBD1 (6 bases). Trimming shortened V by 5 bases and J by 0 bases, and 13 bases separated the two germline ends. The CDR3 totals 15 residues. Germline values: CDR1 LNHDA, CDR2 SQIVND (reference sequence). The CDR3 loop reads CASSPYRVMNTEAFF. For the CDR3, the DNA is TGTGCCAGTAGTCCATACAGGGTCATGAACACTGAAGCTTTCTTT.

J is TRBJ1-2 and V is TRBV5-1; TRBD1 matches 10 bases. Germline V gives CDR1 SGHRS, CDR2 YFSETQ. V dropped 3 bases and J dropped 2; count of bases not matched to a gene: 7. The CDR3 has 16 amino acids. DNA of the CDR3: TGCGCCAGCAGCTCCGGGACAGGGGATTGGAACTATGGCTACACCTTC. It translates to CASSSGTGDWNYGYTF.

This clonotype came up many times. V usage is TRBV9 and J usage is TRBJ2-7; the D gene could be TRBD1 or TRBD2 (6 bases each). Germline loops: CDR1 SGDLS, CDR2 YYNGEE. The CDR3 runs to 16 residues. The V and J ends lost 0 bases and 1 base respectively, with 14 bases between them. The CDR3 DNA reads TGTGCCAGCAGCGTAGGGGGGGCAGGGCCGTCCTACGAGCAGTACTTC. Its translation is CASSVGGAGPSYEQYF.

This clonotype was seen a few times. The chain employs TRBV20-1 and TRBJ2-3, with a weak D call TRBD2 (7 bases). The germline gives CDR1 DFQATT, CDR2 SNEGSKA (reference sequence). The CDR3 loop spans 14 amino acids. V lost 2 bases, J lost 6 bases, and 15 bases lay in between. CDR3 coding DNA: TGCAGTGCTAGAAGGGGGGGAGGGCCGGATACGCAGTATTTT. Its protein is CSARRGGGPDTQYF.

This clonotype was detected ten times or more. The genes are TRBV5-6 and TRBJ2-1; 8 positions agree with TRBD2. Germline lookup yields CDR1 SGHDT and CDR2 YYEEEE. The CDR3 covers 16 residues. J lost 7 bases, V lost 0 bases, and 9 bases had no gene match. CDR3 coding DNA: TGTGCCAGCAGCTTGGAAGGTCCTAGCGGGTTGAATGAGCAGTTCTTC. Protein product: CASSLEGPSGLNEQFF. The full variable domain, with the rest looked up from reference TRBV5-6 and TRBJ2-1, is DAGVTQSPTHLIKTRGQQVTLRCSPKSGHDTVSWYQQALGQGPQFIFQYYEEEERQRGNFPDRFSGHQFPNYSSELNVNALLLGDSALYLCASSLEGPSGLNEQFFGPGTRLTVL.

This clonotype was seen at least ten times. The rearrangement joins TRBV11-2 to TRBJ1-1; 8 bases line up with TRBD1. CDR1 is SGHAT and CDR2 is FQNNGV in the germline V gene. After removal of 2 bases from V and 5 bases from J, the junction contained 13 bases not matched to a gene. The CDR3 is 17 residues long. Here the CDR3 reads CASSLKPGGVKRTEAFF. DNA of the CDR3: TGTGCCAGCAGCTTAAAGCCAGGGGGCGTTAAACGTACTGAAGCTTTCTTT.

The chain couples TRBV5-1 to TRBJ2-2; the match to TRBD2 covers 13 bases. Looked up from germline, CDR1 is SGHRS and CDR2 is YFSETQ. CDR3 size: 17 residues. After removal of 3 bases from V and 2 bases from J, the junction contained 4 bases not matched to a gene. CDR3 DNA sequence: TGCGCCAGCAGCTCGGGACTAGCGGGACCCAACACCGGGGAGCTGTTTTTT. As protein: CASSSGLAGPNTGELFF. Full variable domain (rest looked up from reference TRBV5-1 and TRBJ2-2): KAGVTQTPRYLIKTRGQQVTLSCSPISGHRSVSWYQQTPGQGLQFLFEYFSETQRNKGNFPGRFSGRQFSNSRSEMNVSTLELGDSALYLCASSSGLAGPNTGELFFGEGSRLTVL.

There are many counts of this clonotype. This chain connects TRBV29-1 to TRBJ2-1; D is possibly TRBD2 (5 bases). Trimming left V 4 bases short and J 12 bases short, with 10 bases between. This CDR3 is 10 amino acids long. Germline V gives CDR1 SQVTM, CDR2 ANQGSEA. CDR3 nucleotides: TGCAGCGTTGTGGTAGGAGGGCAGTTCTTC. Translated: CSVVVGGQFF.

This clonotype was picked up many times. The chain links TRBV12-3 or TRBV12-4 to TRBJ2-1, with 7 bases that match TRBD2. The CDR3 is made up of 12 amino acids. The V gene end was trimmed by 7 bases and the J gene end by 13 bases; junction bases not matched to a gene: 10. The DNA for the CDR3 is TGTGCCAGCACCGACCTAGGACTAGACCAGTTCTTC. Amino acids: CASTDLGLDQFF.

The chain employs TRBV5-1 and TRBJ2-1, with 8 bases fitting TRBD2. CDR3 length: 15 residues. Germline lookup yields CDR1 SGHRS and CDR2 YFSETQ. V was clipped by 9 bases and J by 4 bases; unmatched bases: 12. The CDR3 bases are TGCGCCACCCAGGCCGGGACTAGTGTATACAATGAGCAGTTCTTC. Its protein product is CATQAGTSVYNEQFF.

This clonotype was detected many times. The chain has TRBV6-5 and TRBJ2-5, with D tentatively TRBD1 (6 bases). CDR1 and CDR2 (germline): MNHEY, SVGAGI. V dropped 2 bases and J dropped 2 bases, with 6 bases sitting between them. The length of the CDR3 is 13 residues. CDR3 DNA: TGTGCCAGCAGTTACAGGGGGCAAGAGACCCAGTACTTC. It specifies CASSYRGQETQYF.

J is TRBJ1-3 and V is TRBV5-1; D gene ambiguous. Germline V lookup: CDR1 SGHRS, CDR2 YFSETQ. The CDR3 runs 16 residues. V lost 0 bases, J lost 3 bases, and 13 bases lay in between. As DNA, the CDR3 is TGCGCCAGCAGCTTGGCTGCCGGATCTCTTGGAAACACCATATATTTT. It translates to CASSLAAGSLGNTIYF. Combining the CDR3 with reference TRBV5-1 and TRBJ1-3 gives the whole variable domain KAGVTQTPRYLIKTRGQQVTLSCSPISGHRSVSWYQQTPGQGLQFLFEYFSETQRNKGNFPGRFSGRQFSNSRSEMNVSTLELGDSALYLCASSLAAGSLGNTIYFGEGSWLTVV.

The V gene is TRBV7-6, the J gene TRBJ2-5, with 7 positions matching TRBD2. The CDR3 has 14 residues. J lost 3 bases, V lost 4 bases, and 5 bases had no gene match. CDR1 is SGHVS and CDR2 is FNYEAQ in the germline V gene. CDR3 amino acids: CASSSERGEETQYF. Written as DNA, the CDR3 is TGTGCCAGCAGCTCAGAGCGGGGAGAAGAGACCCAGTACTTC.

This rearrangement joins TRBV5-6 to TRBJ1-1, with a weak D call TRBD1 (5 bases). V was trimmed by 0 bases and J by 4 bases, leaving 10 bases between them. Looked up from germline, CDR1 is SGHDT and CDR2 is YYEEEE. This CDR3 has 14 amino acids. CDR3: CASSLGLGVTEAFF. The CDR3 DNA sequence: TGTGCCAGCAGCTTGGGGTTGGGGGTCACTGAAGCTTTCTTT.

This clonotype was found many times. The chain links TRBV3-1 to TRBJ2-4; D remains unclear. V lost 2 bases to trimming and J lost 3 bases, with 5 bases between them. The germline V gene has CDR1 LGHDT and CDR2 YNNKEL (reference sequence). The CDR3 has 13 amino acids. CDR3 bases: TGTGCCAGCAGCCAATGGGACAAAAACATTCAGTACTTC. Amino acids: CASSQWDKNIQYF.